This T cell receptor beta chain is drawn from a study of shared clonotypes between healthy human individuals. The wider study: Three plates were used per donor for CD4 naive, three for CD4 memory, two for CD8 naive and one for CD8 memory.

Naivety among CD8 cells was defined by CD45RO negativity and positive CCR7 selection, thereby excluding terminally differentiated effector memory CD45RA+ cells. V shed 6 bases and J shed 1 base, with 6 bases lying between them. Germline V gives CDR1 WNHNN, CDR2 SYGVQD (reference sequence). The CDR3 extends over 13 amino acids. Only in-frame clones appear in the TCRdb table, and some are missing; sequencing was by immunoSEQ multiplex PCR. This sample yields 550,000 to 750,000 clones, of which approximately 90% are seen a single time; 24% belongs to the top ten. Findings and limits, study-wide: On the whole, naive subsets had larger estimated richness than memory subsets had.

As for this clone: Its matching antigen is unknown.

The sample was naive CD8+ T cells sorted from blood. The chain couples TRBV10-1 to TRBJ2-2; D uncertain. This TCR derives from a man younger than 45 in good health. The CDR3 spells CASSLQNTGELFF. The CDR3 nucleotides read TGCGCCAGCAGCCTACAGAACACCGGGGAGCTGTTTTTT.